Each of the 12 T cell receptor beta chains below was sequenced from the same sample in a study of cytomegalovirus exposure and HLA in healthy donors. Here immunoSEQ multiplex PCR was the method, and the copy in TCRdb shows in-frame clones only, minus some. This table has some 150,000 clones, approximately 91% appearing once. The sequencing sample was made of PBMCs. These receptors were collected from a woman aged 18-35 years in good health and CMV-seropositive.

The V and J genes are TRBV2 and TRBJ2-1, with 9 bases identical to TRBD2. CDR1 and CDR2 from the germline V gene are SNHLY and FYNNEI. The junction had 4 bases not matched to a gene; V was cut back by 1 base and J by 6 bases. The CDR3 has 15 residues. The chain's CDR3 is CASSEGGRAGNEQFF. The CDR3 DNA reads TGTGCCAGCAGTGAAGGCGGGAGGGCCGGCAATGAGCAGTTCTTC.

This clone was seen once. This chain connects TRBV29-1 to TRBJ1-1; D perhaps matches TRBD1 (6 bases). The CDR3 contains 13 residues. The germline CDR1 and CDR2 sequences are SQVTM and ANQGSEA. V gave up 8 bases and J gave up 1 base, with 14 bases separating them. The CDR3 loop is CSSTGSANTEAFF. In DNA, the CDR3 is TGCAGCAGTACAGGGTCCGCGAACACTGAAGCTTTCTTT.

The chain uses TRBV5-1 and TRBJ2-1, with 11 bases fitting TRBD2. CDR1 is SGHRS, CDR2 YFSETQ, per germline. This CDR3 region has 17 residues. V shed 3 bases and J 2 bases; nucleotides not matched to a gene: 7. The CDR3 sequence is CASSSLAGESPYNEQFF. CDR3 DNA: TGCGCCAGCAGCTCACTAGCGGGAGAGTCACCCTACAATGAGCAGTTCTTC.

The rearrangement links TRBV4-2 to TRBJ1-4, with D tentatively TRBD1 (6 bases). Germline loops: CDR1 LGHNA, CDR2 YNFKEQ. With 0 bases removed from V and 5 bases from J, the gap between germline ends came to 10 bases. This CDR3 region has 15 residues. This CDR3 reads CASSQEGQINEKLFF. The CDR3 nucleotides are TGTGCCAGCAGCCAAGAGGGACAAATAAATGAAAAACTGTTTTTT.

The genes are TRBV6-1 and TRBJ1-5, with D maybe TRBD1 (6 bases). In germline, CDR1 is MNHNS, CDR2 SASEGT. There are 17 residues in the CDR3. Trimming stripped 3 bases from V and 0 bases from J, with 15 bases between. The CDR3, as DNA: TGTGCCAGCAGTGAGAGGACAGTATCTTATAGCAATCAGCCCCAGCATTTT. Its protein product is CASSERTVSYSNQPQHF.

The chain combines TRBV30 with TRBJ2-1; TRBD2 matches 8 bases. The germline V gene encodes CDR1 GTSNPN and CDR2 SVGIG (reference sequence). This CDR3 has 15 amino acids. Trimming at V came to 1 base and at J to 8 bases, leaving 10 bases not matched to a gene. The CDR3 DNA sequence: TGTGCCTGGAGTGAGGGAAGCGGGAGTTTCCATGAGCAGTTCTTC. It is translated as CAWSEGSGSFHEQFF. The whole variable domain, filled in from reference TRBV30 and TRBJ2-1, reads SQTIHQWPATLVQPVGSPLSLECTVEGTSNPNLYWYRQAAGRGLQLLFYSVGIGQISSEVPQNLSASRPQDRQFILSSKKLLLSDSGFYLCAWSEGSGSFHEQFFGPGTRLTVL.

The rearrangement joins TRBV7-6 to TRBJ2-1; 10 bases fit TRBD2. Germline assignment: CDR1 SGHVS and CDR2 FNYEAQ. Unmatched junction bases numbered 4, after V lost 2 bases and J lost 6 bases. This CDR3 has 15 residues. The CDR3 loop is CASSLLAGAPNEQFF. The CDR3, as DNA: TGTGCCAGCAGCTTACTAGCGGGAGCCCCCAATGAGCAGTTCTTC.

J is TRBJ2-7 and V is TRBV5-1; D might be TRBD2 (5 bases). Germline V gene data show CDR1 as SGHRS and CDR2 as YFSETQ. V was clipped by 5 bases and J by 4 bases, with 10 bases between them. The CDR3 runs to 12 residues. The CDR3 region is CASRDREYEQYF. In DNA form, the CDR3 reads TGCGCCAGCAGAGACCGGGAATACGAGCAGTACTTC.

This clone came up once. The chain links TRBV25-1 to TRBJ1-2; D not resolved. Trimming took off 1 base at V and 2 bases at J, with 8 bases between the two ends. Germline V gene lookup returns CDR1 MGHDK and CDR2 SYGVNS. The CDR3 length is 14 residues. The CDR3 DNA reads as TGTGCCAGCAGTGAATCTAGTCCCAACTATGGCTACACCTTC. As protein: CASSESSPNYGYTF.

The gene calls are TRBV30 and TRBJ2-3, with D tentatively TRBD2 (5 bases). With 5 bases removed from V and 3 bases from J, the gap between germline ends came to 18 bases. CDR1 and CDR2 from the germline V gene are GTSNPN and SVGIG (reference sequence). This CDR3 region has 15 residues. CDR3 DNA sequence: TGTGCCTGGCAAGGTGACTACGGTTTGACAGATACGCAGTATTTT. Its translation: CAWQGDYGLTDTQYF.

CDR3 in amino acids: CASSQASEANEQFF. CDR3 nucleotide sequence: TGTGCCAGCAGCCAAGCCAGTGAGGCTAATGAGCAGTTCTTC. The gene calls are TRBV4-2 and TRBJ2-1; D remains unclear. The V end lost 1 base, the J end lost 7 bases, and 11 bases lay between the germline ends. CDR1 is LGHNA and CDR2 is YNFKEQ in the germline V gene. CDR3 length: 14 amino acids.

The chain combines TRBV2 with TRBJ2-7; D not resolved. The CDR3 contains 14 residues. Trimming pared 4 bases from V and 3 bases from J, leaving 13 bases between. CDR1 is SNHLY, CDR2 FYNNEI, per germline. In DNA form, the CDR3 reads TGTGCCAGCAGTGCACTTACGTTAATCTACGAGCAGTACTTC. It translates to CASSALTLIYEQYF. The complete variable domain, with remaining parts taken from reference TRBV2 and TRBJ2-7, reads EPEVTQTPSHQVTQMGQEVILRCVPISNHLYFYWYRQILGQKVEFLVSFYNNEISEKSEIFDDQFSVERPDGSNFTLKIRSTKLEDSAMYFCASSALTLIYEQYFGPGTRLTVT.